The rows below give T cell receptor beta chains drawn from one sample of a study of shared clonotypes between healthy human individuals. Using immunoSEQ multiplex PCR, the repertoire was profiled, and TCRdb retains in-frame clones only, with some absent. Among millions of clones listed, over 85% were seen once. Material for sequencing was naive CD4+ T cells from PBMCs. The receptor set was obtained from a man between 18 and 35 years old in good health. Some clones in this sample may be carry-over from other donors' samples. Each CDR3 is given with its conserved first and last residue. Size is omitted from some rows. Given values are once, few, many or a class for expanded clones.

v_gene: TRBV7-2; len: 13; j_gene: TRBJ1-5; abundance: -; CDR3aa: CASSAGWTTDCHF
v_gene: TRBV28; len: 15; j_gene: TRBJ1-5; abundance: -; CDR3aa: CASSLDTRSNQPQHF
v_gene: TRBV4-2; len: 14; j_gene: TRBJ2-7; abundance: once; CDR3aa: CASSQGQGAGEQYF
v_gene: TRBV19; len: 15; j_gene: TRBJ2-5; abundance: -; CDR3aa: CASSKGGRTGETQYF
v_gene: TRBV10-1; len: 15; j_gene: TRBJ2-3; abundance: -; CDR3aa: CASSFTGGVTDTQYF
v_gene: TRBV7-3; len: 14; j_gene: TRBJ2-1; abundance: -; CDR3aa: CASSPLDRVDEQFF
v_gene: TRBV29-1; len: 10; j_gene: TRBJ2-7; abundance: -; CDR3aa: CSVRESEQYF
v_gene: TRBV7-3; len: 15; j_gene: TRBJ1-5; abundance: once; CDR3aa: CASSLTPASFQPQHF
v_gene: TRBV2; len: 13; j_gene: TRBJ2-5; abundance: -; CDR3aa: CASSGGVQETQYF
v_gene: TRBV14; len: 15; j_gene: TRBJ1-1; abundance: once; CDR3aa: CASNLQGGVNTEAFF
v_gene: TRBV9; len: 14; j_gene: TRBJ2-2; abundance: -; CDR3aa: CASSGRLAGGELFF
v_gene: TRBV30; len: 14; j_gene: TRBJ2-1; abundance: -; CDR3aa: CAWRGLAGVGEQFF
v_gene: TRBV28; len: 12; j_gene: TRBJ1-5; abundance: -; CDR3aa: CASSRGNQPQHF
v_gene: TRBV5-1; len: 14; j_gene: TRBJ1-2; abundance: -; CDR3aa: CASSSRDASYGYTF
v_gene: TRBV5-1; len: 12; j_gene: TRBJ1-1; abundance: few; CDR3aa: CASSLPGPEAFF
v_gene: TRBV5-1; len: 14; j_gene: TRBJ2-7; abundance: -; CDR3aa: CASSPEAAVVEQYF
v_gene: TRBV7-9; len: 15; j_gene: TRBJ1-1; abundance: -; CDR3aa: CASSLILQKNTEAFF
v_gene: TRBV5-1; len: 15; j_gene: TRBJ1-4; abundance: -; CDR3aa: CASSPEGTGVEKLFF
v_gene: TRBV27; len: 20; j_gene: TRBJ2-4; abundance: -; CDR3aa: CASTYPCRDYQPLAKNIQYF
v_gene: TRBV28; len: 14; j_gene: TRBJ1-1; abundance: -; CDR3aa: CASSPNRGPTEAFF
v_gene: TRBV28; len: 11; j_gene: TRBJ2-7; abundance: -; CDR3aa: CASSNNYEQYF
v_gene: TRBV30; len: 13; j_gene: TRBJ2-1; abundance: -; CDR3aa: CAWRTSGSSEQFF
v_gene: TRBV19; len: 14; j_gene: TRBJ2-7; abundance: -; CDR3aa: CASSISAAHYEQYF
v_gene: TRBV5-6; len: 15; j_gene: TRBJ2-2; abundance: once; CDR3aa: CASSYGLSGTGELFF
v_gene: TRBV18; len: 14; j_gene: TRBJ1-2; abundance: -; CDR3aa: CASSQLEGTYGYTF